These T cell receptor beta chains were read from a single sample in a study of T cell responses to AZD1222 COVID-19 vaccine. TCRdb's table, derived via immunoSEQ multiplex PCR, lists solely in-frame clones and lacks some. The sample shows some 150,000 clones, 75% to 95% of them seen only once. This specimen was peripheral blood, taken 28 days after the second AZD1222 dose. Receptors were obtained from an adult who received the AZD1222 COVID-19 vaccine. CDR3s include the opening cysteine and the closing phenylalanine or tryptophan. The order of the fields is D gene, J gene, V gene, clone size, CDR3 protein, CDR3 DNA. The D gene is left open where the match is weak. Clone size is not always given. Where it is, it says once, few, many or a class for expanded clones.

D: NA; J: TRBJ2-7; V: TRBV4-1; size: NA; CDR3: CASSPTTNSISYEQYF; DNA: TGCGCCAGCAGCCCCACGACTAACTCCATATCCTACGAGCAGTACTTC
D: NA; J: TRBJ1-5; V: TRBV18; size: NA; CDR3: CASSPFGNQPQHF; DNA: TGTGCCAGCTCACCGTTTGGCAATCAGCCCCAGCATTTT
D: NA; J: TRBJ1-4; V: TRBV19; size: NA; CDR3: CASSFGGARNEKLFF; DNA: TGTGCCAGTAGTTTCGGAGGGGCCCGCAATGAAAAACTGTTTTTT
D: NA; J: TRBJ1-1; V: TRBV11-2; size: NA; CDR3: CASSPQGWTEAFF; DNA: TGTGCCAGCAGCCCCCAGGGGTGGACTGAAGCTTTCTTT
D: TRBD1; J: TRBJ1-1; V: TRBV5-4; size: once; CDR3: CASGNRGTEAFF; DNA: TGTGCCAGCGGCAACAGGGGAACTGAAGCTTTCTTT
D: NA; J: TRBJ2-3; V: TRBV9; size: NA; CDR3: CASSVEDSTDTQYF; DNA: TGTGCCAGCAGCGTTGAGGACAGCACAGATACGCAGTATTTT
D: TRBD1; J: TRBJ1-2; V: TRBV29-1; size: NA; CDR3: CSVDYRTGLGYGYTF; DNA: TGCAGCGTTGACTATAGGACAGGGTTAGGCTATGGCTACACCTTC
D: TRBD2; J: TRBJ2-1; V: TRBV29-1; size: NA; CDR3: CSVVRRGTSGTSGSAFSYNEQFF; DNA: TGCAGCGTTGTCCGACGGGGGACATCCGGGACTAGCGGGAGCGCATTCTCCTACAATGAGCAGTTCTTC
D: TRBD1; J: TRBJ1-5; V: TRBV19; size: NA; CDR3: CASSTDRGNQPQHF; DNA: TGTGCCAGTAGTACCGACAGGGGTAATCAGCCCCAGCATTTT
D: NA; J: TRBJ1-1; V: TRBV9; size: NA; CDR3: CASSKFRQSYTEAFF; DNA: TGTGCCAGCAGCAAATTTAGACAGTCTTACACTGAAGCTTTCTTT
D: NA; J: TRBJ2-1; V: TRBV7-2; size: NA; CDR3: CASSLEGQRPYNEQFF; DNA: TGTGCCAGCAGCTTGGAGGGACAGCGCCCCTACAATGAGCAGTTCTTC
D: NA; J: TRBJ1-6; V: TRBV18; size: NA; CDR3: CASSPGGPGPPLHF; DNA: TGTGCCAGCTCACCAGGAGGACCGGGGCCACCCCTCCACTTT
D: NA; J: TRBJ1-1; V: TRBV7-9; size: NA; CDR3: CASSLGGGHHTEAFF; DNA: TGTGCCAGCAGCTTAGGTGGGGGCCACCACACTGAAGCTTTCTTT
D: TRBD2; J: TRBJ2-3; V: TRBV6-5; size: NA; CDR3: CASSYSGLARTDTQYF; DNA: TGTGCCAGCAGTTACTCGGGACTAGCGCGCACAGATACGCAGTATTTT
D: TRBD2; J: TRBJ2-3; V: TRBV4-1; size: NA; CDR3: CASNQDSSGTRRPHF; DNA: TGCGCCAGCAACCAAGATTCATCGGGGACTAGAAGGCCCCATTTT
D: NA; J: TRBJ2-6; V: TRBV15; size: NA; CDR3: CATSRDYASSGANVLTF; DNA: TGTGCCACCAGCAGAGATTACGCTAGCTCTGGGGCCAACGTCCTGACTTTC
D: TRBD2; J: TRBJ2-1; V: TRBV14; size: NA; CDR3: CASSHYLREGLFNEQFF; DNA: TGTGCCAGCAGCCATTACCTACGGGAGGGCCTTTTTAATGAGCAGTTCTTC
D: TRBD1; J: TRBJ1-2; V: TRBV2; size: NA; CDR3: CASSVTGGWDYGYTF; DNA: TGTGCCAGCAGCGTTACAGGGGGCTGGGACTATGGCTACACCTTC
D: NA; J: TRBJ2-5; V: TRBV2; size: NA; CDR3: CASWKGLETQYF; DNA: TGTGCCAGTTGGAAAGGCTTGGAGACCCAGTACTTC
D: NA; J: TRBJ1-1; V: TRBV7-8; size: NA; CDR3: CASSLVGGNTEAFF; DNA: TGTGCCAGCAGCTTAGTTGGGGGGAACACTGAAGCTTTCTTT
D: NA; J: TRBJ1-5; V: TRBV10-3; size: NA; CDR3: CAISVGSEPQHF; DNA: TGTGCCATCAGTGTGGGGTCAGAGCCCCAGCATTTT
D: TRBD1; J: TRBJ1-5; V: TRBV19; size: NA; CDR3: CASTQTGVNQPQHF; DNA: TGTGCCAGTACCCAGACAGGGGTTAATCAGCCCCAGCATTTT
D: NA; J: TRBJ2-7; V: TRBV21-1; size: once; CDR3: CASSKDGSGSSYEQYF; DNA: TGTGCCAGCAGCAAAGACGGGAGCGGGAGTTCCTACGAGCAGTACTTC
D: NA; J: TRBJ1-1; V: TRBV6-5; size: NA; CDR3: CASSYPLRGMNTEAFF; DNA: TGTGCCAGCAGTTACCCGCTCAGAGGAATGAACACTGAAGCTTTCTTT
D: NA; J: TRBJ1-5; V: TRBV19; size: NA; CDR3: CASRELDRSNQPQHF; DNA: TGTGCCAGTAGGGAACTCGACAGGAGCAATCAGCCCCAGCATTTT
D: NA; J: TRBJ1-2; V: TRBV11-1; size: NA; CDR3: CASSFVRDRGGYTF; DNA: TGTGCCAGCAGCTTCGTCAGGGATAGGGGCGGCTACACCTTC
D: NA; J: TRBJ1-4; V: TRBV4-1; size: NA; CDR3: CASSHGQRNEKLFF; DNA: TGCGCCAGCAGCCACGGACAGCGTAATGAAAAACTGTTTTTT